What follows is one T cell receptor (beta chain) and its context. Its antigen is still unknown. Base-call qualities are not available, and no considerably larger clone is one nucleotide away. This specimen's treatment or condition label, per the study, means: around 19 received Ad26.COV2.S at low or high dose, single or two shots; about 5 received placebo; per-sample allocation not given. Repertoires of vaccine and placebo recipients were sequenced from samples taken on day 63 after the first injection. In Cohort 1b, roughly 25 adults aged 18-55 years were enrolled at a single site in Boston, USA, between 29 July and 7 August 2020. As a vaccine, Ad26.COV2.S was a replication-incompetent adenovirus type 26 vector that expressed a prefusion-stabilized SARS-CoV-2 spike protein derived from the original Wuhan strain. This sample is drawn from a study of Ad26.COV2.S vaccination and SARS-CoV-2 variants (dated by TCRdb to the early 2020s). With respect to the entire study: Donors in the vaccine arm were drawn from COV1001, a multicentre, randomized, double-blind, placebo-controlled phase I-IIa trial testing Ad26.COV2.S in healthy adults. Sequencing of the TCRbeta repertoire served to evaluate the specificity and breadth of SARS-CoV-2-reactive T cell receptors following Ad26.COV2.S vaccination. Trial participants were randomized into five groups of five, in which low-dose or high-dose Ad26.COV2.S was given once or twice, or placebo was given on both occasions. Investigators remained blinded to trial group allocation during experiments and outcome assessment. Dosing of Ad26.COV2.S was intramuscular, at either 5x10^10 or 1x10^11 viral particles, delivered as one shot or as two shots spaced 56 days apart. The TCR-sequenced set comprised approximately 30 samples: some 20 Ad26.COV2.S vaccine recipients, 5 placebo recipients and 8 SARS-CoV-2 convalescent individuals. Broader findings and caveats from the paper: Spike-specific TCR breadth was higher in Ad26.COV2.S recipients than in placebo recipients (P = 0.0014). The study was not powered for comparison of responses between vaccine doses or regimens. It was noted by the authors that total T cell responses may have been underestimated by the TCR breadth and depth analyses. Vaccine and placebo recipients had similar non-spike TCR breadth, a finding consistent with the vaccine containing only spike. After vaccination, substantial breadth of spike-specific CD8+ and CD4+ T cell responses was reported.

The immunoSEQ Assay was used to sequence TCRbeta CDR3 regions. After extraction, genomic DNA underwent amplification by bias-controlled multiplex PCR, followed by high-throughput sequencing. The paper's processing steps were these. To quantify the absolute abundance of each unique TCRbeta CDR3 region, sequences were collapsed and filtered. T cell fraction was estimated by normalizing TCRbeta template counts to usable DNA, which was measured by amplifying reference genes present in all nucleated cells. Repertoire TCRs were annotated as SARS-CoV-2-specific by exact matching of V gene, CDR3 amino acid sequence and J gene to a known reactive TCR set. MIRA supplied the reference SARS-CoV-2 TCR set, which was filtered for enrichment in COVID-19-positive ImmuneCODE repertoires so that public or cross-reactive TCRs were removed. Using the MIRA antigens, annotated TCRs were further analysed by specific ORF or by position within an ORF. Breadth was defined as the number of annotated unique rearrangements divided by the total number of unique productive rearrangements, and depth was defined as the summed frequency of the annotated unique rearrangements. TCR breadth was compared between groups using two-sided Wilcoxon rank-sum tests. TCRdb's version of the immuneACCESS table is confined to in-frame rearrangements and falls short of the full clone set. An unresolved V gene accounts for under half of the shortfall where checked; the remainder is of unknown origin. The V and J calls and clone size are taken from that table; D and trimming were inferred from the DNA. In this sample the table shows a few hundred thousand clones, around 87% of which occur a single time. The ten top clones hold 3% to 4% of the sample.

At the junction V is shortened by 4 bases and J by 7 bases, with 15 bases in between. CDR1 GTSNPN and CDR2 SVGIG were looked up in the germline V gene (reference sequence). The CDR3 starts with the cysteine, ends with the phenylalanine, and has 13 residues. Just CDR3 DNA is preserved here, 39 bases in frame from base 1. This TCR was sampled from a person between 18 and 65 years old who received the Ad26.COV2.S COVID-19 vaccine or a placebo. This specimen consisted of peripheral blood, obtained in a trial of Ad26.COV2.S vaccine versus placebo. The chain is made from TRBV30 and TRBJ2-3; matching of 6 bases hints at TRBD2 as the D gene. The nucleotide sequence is TGTGCCTGGAAGAGGGAAGGGAGGAATACGCAGTATTTT. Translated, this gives CAWKREGRNTQYF.